Listed below are T cell receptor beta chains from one sample, sequenced in a study of T cells after yellow fever vaccination. Via MiXCR, TCRdb re-called the 5' RACE reads, giving one row per CDR3 protein. The data hold about 550,000 distinct CDR3 sequences, with less than 20% observed a single time. Material: PBMCs, obtained 15 days after the yellow fever booster vaccination. Receptors were obtained from a man younger than 40 who received the YFV17D yellow fever vaccine. CDR3s leave out the opening cysteine and the closing phenylalanine or tryptophan. The order of the fields is V gene, CDR3 protein.

v_call: TRBV19
cdr3_aa: ASTQGTNYGYT

v_call: TRBV20-1
cdr3_aa: SATRLAGGTDTQY

v_call: TRBV29-1
cdr3_aa: SVRPDNEQF

v_call: TRBV5-1
cdr3_aa: ASSLDPADRYQETQY

v_call: TRBV29-1
cdr3_aa: SATGISYNEQF

v_call: TRBV11-2
cdr3_aa: ASSLVVRTAQETQY

v_call: TRBV7-2
cdr3_aa: ASSRLRGSNEKLF

v_call: TRBV15
cdr3_aa: ATSRTGTSSTDTQY

v_call: TRBV5-1
cdr3_aa: ASSLALGRGDTQY

v_call: TRBV4-1
cdr3_aa: ASSQGTAYTEAF

v_call: TRBV20-1
cdr3_aa: SASGLAIGEQF

v_call: TRBV27
cdr3_aa: AGGPSAGTQY

v_call: TRBV20-1
cdr3_aa: SAPPGTGGYEQY

v_call: TRBV27
cdr3_aa: ASTQSWHNSPLH

v_call: TRBV6-5
cdr3_aa: ASSSRGTQQY

v_call: TRBV12-3/TRBV12-4
cdr3_aa: ASSPLAGRAINEQF

v_call: TRBV18
cdr3_aa: ASSSDRATTYEQY

v_call: TRBV4-2
cdr3_aa: ASSQEGVSYNEQF

v_call: TRBV12-3/TRBV12-4
cdr3_aa: ASSFGGGITDTQY

v_call: TRBV6-2/TRBV6-3
cdr3_aa: ASSWRLGSYEQY

v_call: TRBV29-1
cdr3_aa: SVGAGTENTEAF

v_call: TRBV5-6
cdr3_aa: ASGPRRQGPYEQY

v_call: TRBV5-4
cdr3_aa: ASSLPGAYEQY

v_call: TRBV7-2
cdr3_aa: ASSYLRGGTSPYEQY

v_call: TRBV5-1
cdr3_aa: ASSFASEDEQY

v_call: TRBV6-2/TRBV6-3
cdr3_aa: ASSRGRWGETQY

v_call: TRBV7-9
cdr3_aa: ASSHDGAGSGNTIY

v_call: TRBV20-1
cdr3_aa: SARDFGSSTDTQY

v_call: TRBV28
cdr3_aa: ASSHNAGGQGYNEQF